This T cell receptor beta chain was sequenced during a study of cytomegalovirus exposure and HLA in healthy donors. Study-level information: Per a later analysis, the approximately 600 first-cohort and 95 to 150 validation repertoires shared one platform.

Libraries were prepared by immunoSEQ multiplex PCR; TCRdb keeps only in-frame clonotypes and omits some of them. The sample yields tens of thousands of clones, around 92% seen once. The CDR3 covers 15 residues. V shed 0 bases and J 3 bases; nucleotides not matched to a gene: 4. Germline lookup yields CDR1 SGHTA and CDR2 FQGNSA. Of note for this clone: What it binds is not known.

Study-level findings and limits: The finding came from a later analysis; first-cohort TCR clusters tended to co-occur in the approximately 120 validation repertoires. Cytomegalovirus association was assigned to 150 to 200 TCR beta chains.

J is TRBJ1-1 and V is TRBV7-2; 7 bases agree with TRBD1. This receptor was identified in a woman aged 18-29 years in good health and CMV-seronegative. The specimen was PBMCs. CDR3 in DNA: TGTGCCAGCAGCTTAGCCTACAGGGGTGACACTGAAGCTTTCTTT. Amino acid sequence: CASSLAYRGDTEAFF.